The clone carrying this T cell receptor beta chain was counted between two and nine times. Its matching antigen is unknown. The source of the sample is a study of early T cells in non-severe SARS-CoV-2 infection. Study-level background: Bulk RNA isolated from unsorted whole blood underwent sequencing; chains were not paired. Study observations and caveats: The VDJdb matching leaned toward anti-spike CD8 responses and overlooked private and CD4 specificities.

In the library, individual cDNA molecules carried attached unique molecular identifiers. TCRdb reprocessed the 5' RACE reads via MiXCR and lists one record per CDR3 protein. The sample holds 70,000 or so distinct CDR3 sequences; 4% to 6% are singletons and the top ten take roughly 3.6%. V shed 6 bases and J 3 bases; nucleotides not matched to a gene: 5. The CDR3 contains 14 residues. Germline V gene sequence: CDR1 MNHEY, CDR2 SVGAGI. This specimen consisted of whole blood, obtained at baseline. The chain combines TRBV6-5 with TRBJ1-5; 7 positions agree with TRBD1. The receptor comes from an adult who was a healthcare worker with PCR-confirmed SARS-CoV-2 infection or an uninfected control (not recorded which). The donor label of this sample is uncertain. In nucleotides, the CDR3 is TGTGCCAGCAGCTTAGACAGGGACAATCAGCCCCAGCATTTT. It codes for CASSLDRDNQPQHF.